There are a few counts of the clone carrying this T cell receptor (beta chain). Its antigen is unidentified. The donors formed part of the roughly 120-subject validation cohort, distinct from the roughly 670-subject first cohort. Clones were read by immunoSEQ multiplex PCR, and TCRdb kept only the in-frame ones, dropping some. The sample yields about 200,000 clones, roughly 88% seen once. These data are taken from a study of cytomegalovirus exposure and HLA in healthy donors. Whole-study findings and limits: For cytomegalovirus status, the classifier reportedly gave diagnoses with high specificity and sensitivity. In the roughly 120 validation repertoires, a later analysis found that first-cohort TCR clusters tended to co-occur.

Sequenced input: PBMCs. This clonotype was obtained from a woman in her 30s in good health and CMV-seropositive.

The CDR3 sequence is CAISEPTGNTEAFF. The CDR3 region has the DNA TGTGCCATCAGTGAGCCGACAGGGAACACTGAAGCTTTCTTT. The chain links TRBV10-3 to TRBJ1-1; perhaps TRBD1 as D (6 bases). The CDR3 has 14 amino acids. Trimming shortened V by 2 bases and J by 1 base, and 8 bases separated the two germline ends. CDR1 is ENHRY and CDR2 is SYGVKD in the germline V gene.